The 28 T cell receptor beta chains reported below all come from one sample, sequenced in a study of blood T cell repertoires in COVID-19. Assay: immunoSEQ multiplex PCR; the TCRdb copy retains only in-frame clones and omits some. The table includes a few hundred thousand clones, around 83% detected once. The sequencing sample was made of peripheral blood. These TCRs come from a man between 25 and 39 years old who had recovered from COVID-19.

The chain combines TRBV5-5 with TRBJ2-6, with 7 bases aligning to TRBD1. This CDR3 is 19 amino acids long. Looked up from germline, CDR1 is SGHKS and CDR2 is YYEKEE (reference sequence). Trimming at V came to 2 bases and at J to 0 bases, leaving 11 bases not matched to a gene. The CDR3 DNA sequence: TGTGCCAGCAGCTTCATGACAGGGCAATACAGCTCTGGGGCCAACGTCCTGACTTTC. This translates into CASSFMTGQYSSGANVLTF.

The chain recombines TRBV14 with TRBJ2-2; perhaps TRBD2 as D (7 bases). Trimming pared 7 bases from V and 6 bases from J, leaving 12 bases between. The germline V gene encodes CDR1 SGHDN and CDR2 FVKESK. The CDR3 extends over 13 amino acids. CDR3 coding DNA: TGTGCCAGCACCCCCGGGGGGCCCGGGGAGCTGTTTTTT. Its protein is CASTPGGPGELFF.

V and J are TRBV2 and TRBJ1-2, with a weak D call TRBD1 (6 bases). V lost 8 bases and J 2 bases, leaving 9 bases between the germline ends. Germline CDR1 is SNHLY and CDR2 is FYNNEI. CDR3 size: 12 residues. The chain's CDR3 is CASGDTNYGYTF. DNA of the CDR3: TGTGCCAGCGGGGACACAAACTATGGCTACACCTTC.

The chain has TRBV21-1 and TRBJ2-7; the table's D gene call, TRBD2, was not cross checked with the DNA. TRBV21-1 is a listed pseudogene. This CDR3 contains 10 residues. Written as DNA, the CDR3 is TGTGCCCCCCTCTCCTACGAGCAGTACTTC. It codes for CAPLSYEQYF.

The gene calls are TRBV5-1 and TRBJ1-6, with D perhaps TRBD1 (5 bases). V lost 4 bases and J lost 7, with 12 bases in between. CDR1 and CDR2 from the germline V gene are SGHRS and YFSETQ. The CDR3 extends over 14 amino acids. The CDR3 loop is CASSERGQNSPLHF. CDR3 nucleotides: TGCGCCAGCAGCGAGCGGGGCCAGAATTCACCCCTCCACTTT.

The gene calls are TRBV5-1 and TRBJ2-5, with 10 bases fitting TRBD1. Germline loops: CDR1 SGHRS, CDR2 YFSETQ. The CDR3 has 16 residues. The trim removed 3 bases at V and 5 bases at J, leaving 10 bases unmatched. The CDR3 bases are TGCGCCAGCAGCTATTCTCCTACGACAGGGGGCGAGACCCAGTACTTC. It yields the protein CASSYSPTTGGETQYF. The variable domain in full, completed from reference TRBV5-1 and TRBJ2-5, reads KAGVTQTPRYLIKTRGQQVTLSCSPISGHRSVSWYQQTPGQGLQFLFEYFSETQRNKGNFPGRFSGRQFSNSRSEMNVSTLELGDSALYLCASSYSPTTGGETQYFGPGTRLLVL.

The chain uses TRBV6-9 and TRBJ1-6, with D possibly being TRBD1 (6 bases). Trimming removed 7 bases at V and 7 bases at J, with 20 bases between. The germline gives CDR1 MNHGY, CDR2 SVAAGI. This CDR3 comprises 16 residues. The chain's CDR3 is CASIPQGGIRNSPLHF. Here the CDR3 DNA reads TGTGCCAGCATCCCCCAAGGGGGTATAAGGAATTCACCCCTCCACTTT.

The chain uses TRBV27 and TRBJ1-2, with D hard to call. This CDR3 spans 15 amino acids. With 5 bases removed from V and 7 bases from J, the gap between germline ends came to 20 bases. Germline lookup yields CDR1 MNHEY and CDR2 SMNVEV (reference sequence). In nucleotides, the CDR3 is TGTGCCAGCAGTCTCACCCTTGGACTCTTTAGTGGCTACACCTTC. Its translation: CASSLTLGLFSGYTF.

The CDR3 DNA follows: TGTGCCAGCAGCCAAATCGGGAGACGGGACAGGGCTGGAAACACCATATATTTT. Translated, it gives CASSQIGRRDRAGNTIYF. The J gene is TRBJ1-3, the V gene TRBV16; TRBD1 aligns across 9 bases. The V segment lost 2 bases and the J segment 2 bases; nucleotides outside the gene matches: 10. The V gene's germline CDR1 is KGHSY and CDR2 FQNENV. This CDR3 has 18 amino acids.

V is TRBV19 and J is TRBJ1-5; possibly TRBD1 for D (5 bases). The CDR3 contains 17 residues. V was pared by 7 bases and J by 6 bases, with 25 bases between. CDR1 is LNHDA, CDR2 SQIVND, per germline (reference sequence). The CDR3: CASTFLYVDSRSQPQHF. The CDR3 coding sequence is TGTGCCAGTACCTTCCTCTATGTTGACAGTCGATCTCAGCCCCAGCATTTT.

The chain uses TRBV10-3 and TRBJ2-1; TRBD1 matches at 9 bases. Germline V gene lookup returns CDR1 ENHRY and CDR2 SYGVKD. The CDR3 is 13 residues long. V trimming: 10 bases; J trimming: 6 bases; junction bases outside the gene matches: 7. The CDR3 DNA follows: TGTGCCACGACGGGACAGGGAGGCAATGAGCAGTTCTTC. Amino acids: CATTGQGGNEQFF.

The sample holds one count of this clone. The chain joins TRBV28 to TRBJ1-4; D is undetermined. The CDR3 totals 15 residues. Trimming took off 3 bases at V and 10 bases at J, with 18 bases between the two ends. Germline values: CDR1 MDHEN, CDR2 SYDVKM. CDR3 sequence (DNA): TGTGCCAGCAGTTTGGCGCTTGACTTAGCGTCAAAACTGTTTTTT. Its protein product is CASSLALDLASKLFF.

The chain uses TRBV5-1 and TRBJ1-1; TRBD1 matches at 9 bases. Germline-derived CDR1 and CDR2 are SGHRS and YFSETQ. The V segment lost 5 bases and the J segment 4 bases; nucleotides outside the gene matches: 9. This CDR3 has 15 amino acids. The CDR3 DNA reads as TGCGCCAGCAGACCGGGGACAGGGTCGTCCACTGAAGCTTTCTTT. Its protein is CASRPGTGSSTEAFF.

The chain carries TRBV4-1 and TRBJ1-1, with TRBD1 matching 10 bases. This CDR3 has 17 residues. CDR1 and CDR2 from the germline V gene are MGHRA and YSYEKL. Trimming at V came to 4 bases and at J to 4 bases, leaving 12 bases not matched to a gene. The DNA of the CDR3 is TGCGCCAGCAGCCCTACTCGACAGGGGGCGCGAATCACTGAAGCTTTCTTT. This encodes CASSPTRQGARITEAFF.

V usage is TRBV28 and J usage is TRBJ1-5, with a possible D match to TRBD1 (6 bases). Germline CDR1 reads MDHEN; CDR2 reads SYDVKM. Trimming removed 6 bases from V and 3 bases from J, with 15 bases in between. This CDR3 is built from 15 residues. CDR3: CASRESGHNNQPQHF. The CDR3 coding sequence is TGTGCCAGCAGAGAATCGGGACACAACAATCAGCCCCAGCATTTT.

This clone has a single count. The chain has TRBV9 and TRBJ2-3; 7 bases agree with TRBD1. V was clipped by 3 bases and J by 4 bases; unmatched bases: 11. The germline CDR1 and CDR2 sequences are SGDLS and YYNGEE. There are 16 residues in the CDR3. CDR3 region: CASSAIGQDEADTQYF. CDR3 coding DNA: TGTGCCAGCAGCGCGATCGGACAGGACGAGGCAGATACGCAGTATTTT.

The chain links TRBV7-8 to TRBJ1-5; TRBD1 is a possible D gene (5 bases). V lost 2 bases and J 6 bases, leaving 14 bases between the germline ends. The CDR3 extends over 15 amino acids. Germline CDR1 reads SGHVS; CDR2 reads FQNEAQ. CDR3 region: CASSLRTGGIQPQHF. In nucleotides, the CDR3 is TGTGCCAGCAGCTTAAGAACAGGAGGGATTCAGCCCCAGCATTTT.

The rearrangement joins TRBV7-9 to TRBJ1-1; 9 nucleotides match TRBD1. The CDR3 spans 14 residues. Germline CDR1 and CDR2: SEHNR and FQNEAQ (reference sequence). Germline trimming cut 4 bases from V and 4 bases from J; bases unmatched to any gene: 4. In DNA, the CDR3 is TGTGCCAGCAGCTCTTGGACAGGGGTCACTGAAGCTTTCTTT. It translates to CASSSWTGVTEAFF.

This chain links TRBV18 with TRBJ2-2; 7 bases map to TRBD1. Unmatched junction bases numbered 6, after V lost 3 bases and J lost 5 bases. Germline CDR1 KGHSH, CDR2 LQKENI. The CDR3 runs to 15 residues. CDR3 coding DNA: TGTGCCAGCTCACCTCCCCAGGGGGTGACCGGGGAGCTGTTTTTT. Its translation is CASSPPQGVTGELFF.

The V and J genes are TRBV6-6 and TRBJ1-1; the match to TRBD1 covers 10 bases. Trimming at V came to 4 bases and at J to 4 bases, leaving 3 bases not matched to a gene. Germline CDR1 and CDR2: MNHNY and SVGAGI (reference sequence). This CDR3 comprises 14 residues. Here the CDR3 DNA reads TGTGCCAGCAGTTCGGGACAGGGGTTCACTGAAGCTTTCTTT. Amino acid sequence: CASSSGQGFTEAFF.

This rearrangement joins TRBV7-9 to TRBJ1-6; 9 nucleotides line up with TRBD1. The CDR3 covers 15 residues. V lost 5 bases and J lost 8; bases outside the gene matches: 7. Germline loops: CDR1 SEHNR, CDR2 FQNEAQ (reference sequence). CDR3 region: CASSLGTGWDSPLHF. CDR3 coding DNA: TGTGCCAGCAGCCTTGGGACAGGGTGGGATTCACCCCTCCACTTT.

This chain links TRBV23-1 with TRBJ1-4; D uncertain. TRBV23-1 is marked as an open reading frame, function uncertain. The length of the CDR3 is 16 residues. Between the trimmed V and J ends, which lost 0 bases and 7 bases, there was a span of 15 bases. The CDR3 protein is CASSQSLSQEPEKLFF. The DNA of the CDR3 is TGCGCCAGCAGTCAATCATTGTCCCAGGAACCTGAAAAACTGTTTTTT.

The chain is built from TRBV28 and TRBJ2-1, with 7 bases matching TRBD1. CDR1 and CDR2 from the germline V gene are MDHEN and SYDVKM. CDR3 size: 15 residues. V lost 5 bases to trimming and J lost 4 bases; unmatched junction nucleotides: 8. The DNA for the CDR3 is TGTGCCAGCAGTGGAGTTGGACAGGCTTACAATGAGCAGTTCTTC. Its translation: CASSGVGQAYNEQFF.

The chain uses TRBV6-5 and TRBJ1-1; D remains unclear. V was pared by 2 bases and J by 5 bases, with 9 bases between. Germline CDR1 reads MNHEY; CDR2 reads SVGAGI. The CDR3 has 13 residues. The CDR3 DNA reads TGTGCCAGCAGTTACGATGTGCGGACTGAAGCTTTCTTT. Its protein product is CASSYDVRTEAFF.

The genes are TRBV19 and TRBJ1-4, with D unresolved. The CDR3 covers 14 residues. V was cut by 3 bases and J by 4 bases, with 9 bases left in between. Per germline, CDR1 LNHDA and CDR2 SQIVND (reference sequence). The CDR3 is CASSIGSYNEKLFF. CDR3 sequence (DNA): TGTGCCAGTAGTATCGGGTCCTATAATGAAAAACTGTTTTTT.

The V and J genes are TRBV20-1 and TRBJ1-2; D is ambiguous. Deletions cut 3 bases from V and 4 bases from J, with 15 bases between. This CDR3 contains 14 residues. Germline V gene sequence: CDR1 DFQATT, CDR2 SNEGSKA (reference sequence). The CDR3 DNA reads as TGCAGTGCTAGTAATTTACGCGGATCCTATGGCTACACCTTC. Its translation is CSASNLRGSYGYTF.

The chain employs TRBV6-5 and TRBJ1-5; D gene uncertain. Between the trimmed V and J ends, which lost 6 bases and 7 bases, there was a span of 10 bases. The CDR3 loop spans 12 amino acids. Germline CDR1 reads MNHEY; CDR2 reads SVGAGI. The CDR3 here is CASSGMSQPQHF. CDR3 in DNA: TGTGCCAGCAGCGGGATGTCACAGCCCCAGCATTTT.

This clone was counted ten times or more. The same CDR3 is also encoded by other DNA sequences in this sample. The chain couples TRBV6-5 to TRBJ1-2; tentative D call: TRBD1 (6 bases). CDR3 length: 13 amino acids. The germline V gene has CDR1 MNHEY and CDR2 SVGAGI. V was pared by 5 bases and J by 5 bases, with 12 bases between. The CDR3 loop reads CASSTGTPYGYTF. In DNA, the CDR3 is TGTGCCAGCAGTACCGGGACACCGTATGGCTACACCTTC.